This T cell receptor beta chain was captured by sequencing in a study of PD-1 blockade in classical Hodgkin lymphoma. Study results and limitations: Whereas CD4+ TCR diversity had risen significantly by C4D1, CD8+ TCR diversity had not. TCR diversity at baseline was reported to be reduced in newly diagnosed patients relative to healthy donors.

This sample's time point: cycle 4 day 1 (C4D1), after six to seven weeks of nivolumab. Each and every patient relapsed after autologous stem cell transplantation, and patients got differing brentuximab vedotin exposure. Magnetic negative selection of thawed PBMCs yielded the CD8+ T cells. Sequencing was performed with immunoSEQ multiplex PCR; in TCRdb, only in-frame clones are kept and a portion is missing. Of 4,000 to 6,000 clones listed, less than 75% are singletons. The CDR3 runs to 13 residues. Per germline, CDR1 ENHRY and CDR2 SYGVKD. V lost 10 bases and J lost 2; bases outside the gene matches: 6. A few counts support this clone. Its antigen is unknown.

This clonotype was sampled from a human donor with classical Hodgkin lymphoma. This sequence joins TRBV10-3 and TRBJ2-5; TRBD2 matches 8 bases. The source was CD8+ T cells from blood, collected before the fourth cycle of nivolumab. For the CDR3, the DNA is TGTGCCACCTCCGGCGGGAGGCAAGAGACCCAGTACTTC. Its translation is CATSGGRQETQYF.